Sequencing of this T cell receptor beta chain was carried out in a study of T cell responses to AZD1222 COVID-19 vaccine. Notes on the study in general: Just six AZD1222 recipients were seropositive at baseline. White British ancestry dominated among donors, who included more females, and clonal diversity was possibly underestimated. Spike-spanning, vaccine-associated CD4 TCRs were dominant at 160-218 and 743-854.

Generated by immunoSEQ multiplex PCR, the TCRdb table keeps only in-frame clones and is missing some. The data contain 110,000 to 150,000 clones, about 93% of them singletons. Concerning this clone: Its antigen remains unknown.

CDR1 MDHEN and CDR2 SYDVKM come from the germline V gene. Trimming left V 3 bases short and J 2 bases short, with 11 bases between. The CDR3 is 15 residues long. V gene TRBV28 combines with J gene TRBJ2-1; perhaps D is TRBD1 or TRBD2 (6 bases each). Source: peripheral blood, taken on day 0 of AZD1222 vaccination. The sequence was obtained from an adult in good health. This chain's CDR3 is CASSFRGAAYNEQFF. The CDR3 DNA follows: TGTGCCAGCAGTTTTAGGGGGGCGGCCTACAATGAGCAGTTCTTC.